The T cell receptor beta chain described here comes from a study of blood T cell repertoires in COVID-19. Study-wide background: The United States, Italy and Spain supplied acute and convalescent COVID-19 samples. T cells, B-cell-depleted T cells, or PBMCs provided the cDNA or gDNA that served as material.

The CDR3 runs 17 residues. V was clipped by 2 bases and J by 2 bases; unmatched bases: 11. Germline CDR1 reads SEHNR; CDR2 reads FQNEAQ (reference sequence). Source study methods: Nucleated cell number was recorded as an estimate derived from reference gene primer amplification. Sequenced by immunoSEQ multiplex PCR; TCRdb stores in-frame clones only, minus some. That table supplies the V and J calls and clone size; D and trimming were determined from the DNA. The sample contains hundreds of thousands of clones, roughly 90% of which appear only once. Material for sequencing was peripheral blood. The sequence derives from a man aged 40-49 years with acute or convalescent COVID-19. V and J are TRBV7-9 and TRBJ1-1, with 7 bases identical to TRBD1. CDR3 bases: TGTGCCAGCAGCTTAAGGAGGGCAGGGGGAGATAACACTGAAGCTTTCTTT. Translation gives CASSLRRAGGDNTEAFF. The full variable domain, with the rest looked up from reference TRBV7-9 and TRBJ1-1, is DTGVSQNPRHKITKRGQNVTFRCDPISEHNRLYWYRQTLGQGPEFLTYFQNEAQLEKSRLLSDRFSAERPKGSFSTLEIQRTEQGDSAMYLCASSLRRAGGDNTEAFFGQGTRLTVV.